This T cell receptor beta chain appears in the sequencing data of a study of blood T cell repertoires in COVID-19. Study background: Samples came from the United States, Italy and Spain, spanning acute and convalescent COVID-19. PBMCs, B-cell-depleted T cells, or T cells were the source of the cDNA or gDNA that made up the material.

Looked up from germline, CDR1 is KGHSH and CDR2 is LQKENI. Between the trimmed V and J ends, which lost 3 bases and 5 bases, there was a span of 14 bases. CDR3 length: 15 amino acids. Authors' processing steps: Estimated nucleated cell counts came from reference gene primer amplification. Libraries were prepared by immunoSEQ multiplex PCR; TCRdb keeps only in-frame clonotypes and omits some of them. That table gives V, J and clone size, and the DNA gave D and trimming. The table lists about 180,000 clones, 87% of them singletons, with roughly 1.6% in the top ten. Material: peripheral blood. The V call is TRBV18, the J call TRBJ1-5; unclear D gene. This clonotype was sampled from a woman aged 45-60 years with acute or convalescent COVID-19. DNA of the CDR3: TGTGCCAGCTCACCCCTAGCGGGTAGGGATCAGCCCCAGCATTTT. It specifies CASSPLAGRDQPQHF.